These 15 T cell receptor beta chains were all obtained from the same sample, sequenced in a study of T-cell reconstitution after alpha-beta-depleted transplantation in children (dated by TCRdb to 2016 to 2017). Interpreted using the paper, the treatment or condition label stands for: allogeneic hematopoietic cell transplantation with graft depleted of TCRalphabeta T cells and CD19 B cells. The library was made by PCR. The sample was run on an Illumina HiSeq 2500. Molecular barcoding was employed in the preparation of TCR libraries, with unique molecular identifiers being used to normalize TCRbeta repertoire quantification. TCRdb trimmed the raw reads at Q25, called clones with MiXCR and kept productive beta chains. Every entry covers one CDR3 protein and lists the most common genes and DNA from its rows. The sample has approximately 430,000 distinct CDR3 sequences on record, roughly 15% of them singletons. The leading ten clones occupy under 30% of the sample.

The input for sequencing was PBMCs, mostly from graft donor cells, taken 360 days after TCRalphabeta/CD19-depleted stem cell transplant. All receptors derive from a boy under three years old who had a stem cell transplant for Wiskott-Aldrich syndrome, so the T cells may come from the graft donor.

The chain has TRBV5-1 and TRBJ2-1; D tentatively fits TRBD1 or TRBD2 (5 bases each). V was cut by 3 bases and J by 10 bases, with 17 bases left in between. The CDR3 runs 14 residues. CDR1 and CDR2 from the germline V gene are SGHRS and YFSETQ. The CDR3 here is CASSWGPPGPEQFF. In DNA form, the CDR3 reads TGCGCCAGCAGCTGGGGACCGCCGGGACCCGAGCAGTTCTTC.

The rearrangement joins TRBV4-1 to TRBJ1-6, with D perhaps matching TRBD1 (5 bases). V lost 2 bases and J lost 6, with 11 bases in between. The CDR3 contains 15 residues. Germline CDR1 is MGHRA and CDR2 is YSYEKL. CDR3 nucleotides: TGCGCCAGCAGCCAACCGGGGCGAGCTAATTCACCCCTCCACTTT. Amino acid sequence: CASSQPGRANSPLHF.

In this sample, this clonotype turned up a few times. V usage is TRBV12-3 or TRBV12-4 and J usage is TRBJ2-7; 7 bases fit TRBD1. The length of the CDR3 is 13 residues. The V segment lost 6 bases and the J segment 2 bases; nucleotides outside the gene matches: 4. Here the CDR3 reads CASRRQGAYEQYF. The CDR3 DNA reads TGTGCCAGCAGGCGGCAGGGGGCCTACGAGCAGTACTTC.

At least ten counts were recorded for this clonotype. The chain employs TRBV12-3 or TRBV12-4 and TRBJ2-7; a weak D match, TRBD1 (5 bases). The germline V and J ends were trimmed by 6 bases and 9 bases, with 15 bases remaining between them. This CDR3 has 12 residues. CDR3 nucleotides: TGTGCCAGCAGCCCCGGGCCCCAGGGGCAGTACTTC. Translation gives CASSPGPQGQYF.

As for this clonotype: At one of its ends the junction is not consistent with the germline gene, which may arise from a read error. The chain carries TRBV5-1 and TRBJ2-6, with 7 nucleotides matching TRBD1. Germline CDR1 and CDR2: SGHRS and YFSETQ. The CDR3 runs to 16 residues. The CDR3 protein is CASSLEGQTGVNVLTF. For the CDR3, the DNA is TGCGCCAGCAGCTTGGAGGGACAGACTGGGGTCAACGTCCTGACTTTC.

This clonotype was counted a few times. V is TRBV28 and J is TRBJ2-6; D remains unclear. The length of the CDR3 is 13 residues. V was trimmed by 10 bases and J by 4 bases, leaving 11 bases between them. CDR1 and CDR2 from the germline V gene are MDHEN and SYDVKM. CDR3 sequence (DNA): TGTGCCACCGGCAATGGGGGGGCCAACGTCCTGACTTTC. Translation gives CATGNGGANVLTF.

This clonotype has more than one count but fewer than ten. The chain joins TRBV11-1 to TRBJ2-1; TRBD2 agrees at 10 bases. The CDR3 totals 18 residues. Losses at the gene ends were 1 base for V and 5 bases for J; bases not matched to a gene: 11. Germline-derived CDR1 and CDR2 are SGHAT and FQDESV (reference sequence). CDR3 bases: TGTGCCAGCAGCTTAGAGGGTAGCAGCGGGAGGGCCCACAATGAGCAGTTCTTC. This codes for CASSLEGSSGRAHNEQFF.

V is TRBV19 and J is TRBJ1-5; D is ambiguous. The germline V gene encodes CDR1 LNHDA and CDR2 SQIVND (reference sequence). V lost 5 bases, J lost 2 bases, and 16 bases lay in between. This CDR3 comprises 16 residues. CDR3 nucleotide sequence: TGTGCCAGTAGTTCCTGGACTGTGATAGGCAATCAGCCCCAGCATTTT. It is translated as CASSSWTVIGNQPQHF. The full variable domain, rest sourced from reference TRBV19 and TRBJ1-5, is DGGITQSPKYLFRKEGQNVTLSCEQNLNHDAMYWYRQDPGQGLRLIYYSQIVNDFQKGDIAEGYSVSREKKESFPLTVTSAQKNPTAFYLCASSSWTVIGNQPQHFGDGTRLSIL.

V is TRBV7-9 and J is TRBJ2-7; D possibly uses TRBD1 or TRBD2 (6 bases each). Germline values: CDR1 SEHNR, CDR2 FQNEAQ (reference sequence). V dropped 4 bases and J dropped 5 bases, with 18 bases sitting between them. This CDR3 contains 15 residues. The CDR3 nucleotides are TGTGCCAGCAGCTCAAGGACCAAGGGGGGCGACGAGCAGTACTTC. Amino acids: CASSSRTKGGDEQYF.

V and J are TRBV10-3 and TRBJ2-1; 10 bases fit TRBD2. This CDR3 has 13 amino acids. The germline V gene encodes CDR1 ENHRY and CDR2 SYGVKD. V trimming: 8 bases; J trimming: 5 bases; junction bases outside the gene matches: 3. The CDR3 spells CAIWTSGDNEQFF. The CDR3 DNA reads as TGTGCCATCTGGACTAGCGGAGACAATGAGCAGTTCTTC.

There are many counts of this clonotype. The chain joins TRBV29-1 to TRBJ2-5; D ambiguous. CDR1 is SQVTM, CDR2 ANQGSEA, per germline. The CDR3 loop spans 13 amino acids. The V end lost 2 bases, the J end lost 0 bases, and 7 bases lay between the germline ends. In DNA, the CDR3 is TGCAGCGTTGAATCTACCTACCAAGAGACCCAGTACTTC. Amino acids: CSVESTYQETQYF.

This rearrangement joins TRBV4-3 to TRBJ1-1, with D unresolved. Per germline, CDR1 LGHNA and CDR2 YSLEER. CDR3 length: 15 residues. The ends were cut back, 0 bases at V and 5 bases at J, with 13 bases in the middle. CDR3 loop: CASSQDLPGGTEAFF. CDR3 nucleotide sequence: TGCGCCAGCAGCCAAGATCTGCCGGGTGGAACTGAAGCTTTCTTT.

In this sample, this clonotype turned up a few times. The V and J genes are TRBV20-1 and TRBJ2-5; D uncertain. V was trimmed by 1 base and J by 1 base, leaving 13 bases between them. CDR3 length equals 15 residues. Germline-derived CDR1 and CDR2 are DFQATT and SNEGSKA (reference sequence). As DNA, the CDR3 is TGCAGTGCTAGAGTTGTTGAGTGGCTCCAAGAGACCCAGTACTTC. Protein: CSARVVEWLQETQYF.

This clonotype was detected only a few times. The chain recombines TRBV11-2 with TRBJ2-7, with 7 bases aligning to TRBD1. Looked up from germline, CDR1 is SGHAT and CDR2 is FQNNGV. This CDR3 is built from 15 residues. The V gene end was trimmed by 5 bases and the J gene end by 0 bases; junction bases not matched to a gene: 7. The CDR3 DNA follows: TGTGCCAGCAGCGTTACGGGACAGAACTCCTACGAGCAGTACTTC. It translates to CASSVTGQNSYEQYF.

Only a few counts were recorded for this clonotype. The chain joins TRBV5-1 to TRBJ2-7; 7 bases align to TRBD2. V was pared by 7 bases and J by 2 bases, with 9 bases of the junction left unmatched. Germline V gives CDR1 SGHRS, CDR2 YFSETQ. CDR3 length: 14 amino acids. In nucleotides, the CDR3 is TGCGCCAGCCGCGCTCCTAGCGGAACCTACGAGCAGTACTTC. This codes for CASRAPSGTYEQYF.